This entry describes one TCR beta chain. TCRdb keeps only in-frame clones here, not all; method: immunoSEQ multiplex PCR. The repertoire holds approximately 360,000 clones, around 87% seen once, with around 2% in the top ten. The entry originates in a study of blood T cell repertoires in COVID-19. The CDR3 covers 13 residues. Germline CDR1 and CDR2: SGHKS and YYEKEE (reference sequence). Trimming removed 0 bases from V and 7 bases from J, with 8 bases in between. This TCR was recovered from a man aged 40-55 years in a cohort exposed to, infected with or recovered from COVID-19 (not recorded which). The chain is built from TRBV5-5 and TRBJ1-5; D gene ambiguous. The sample was PBMCs or T cells enriched from blood (not recorded which). CDR3 nucleotide sequence: TGTGCCAGCAGCTTGGACATGCGGCAGCCCCAGCATTTT. It yields the protein CASSLDMRQPQHF.